A single sample is the source of the 15 T cell receptor beta chains below, sequenced in a study of neoadjuvant nivolumab and ipilimumab in lung cancer. Assay used: immunoSEQ multiplex PCR; TCRdb lists only in-frame clones, some missing. The sample carries 25,000 to 35,000 clones, 90% recorded once. Specimen: peripheral blood, collected after neoadjuvant nivolumab, alone or with ipilimumab, at or shortly before surgery. The receptors were gathered from an adult with non-small cell lung cancer.

The rearrangement uses TRBV5-6 and TRBJ2-7, with TRBD1 as a possible D gene (6 bases). V lost 1 base to trimming and J lost 12 bases, with 17 bases between them. The CDR3 contains 13 residues. Per the germline V gene, CDR1 is SGHDT and CDR2 is YYEEEE. CDR3 DNA: TGTGCCAGCAGCTTGATCCCGGGACAAAAAGGGTACTTC. This gives the protein CASSLIPGQKGYF.

J is TRBJ1-1 and V is TRBV6-5; D might be TRBD1 (5 bases). V lost 7 bases, J lost 5 bases, and 14 bases lay in between. The CDR3 totals 13 residues. The V gene's germline CDR1 is MNHEY and CDR2 SVGAGI. DNA for the CDR3: TGTGCCAGCAATCATGATGCAGGGACTGAAGCTTTCTTT. Encoded protein: CASNHDAGTEAFF.

The V call is TRBV7-9, the J call TRBJ2-7; the D call may be TRBD1 or TRBD2 (5 bases each). The germline V gene has CDR1 SEHNR and CDR2 FQNEAQ (reference sequence). This CDR3 contains 14 residues. Deletions cut 3 bases from V and 3 bases from J, with 12 bases between. This CDR3 reads CASSFGDGHYEQYF. As DNA, the CDR3 is TGTGCCAGCAGCTTCGGGGACGGGCACTACGAGCAGTACTTC.

V gene TRBV6-5 combines with J gene TRBJ2-3; D remains unclear. Looked up from germline, CDR1 is MNHEY and CDR2 is SVGAGI. The CDR3 consists of 11 residues. Trimming removed 6 bases at V and 6 bases at J, with 7 bases between. CDR3 nucleotide sequence: TGTGCCAGCAGCAACATCGATACGCAGTATTTT. Its protein product is CASSNIDTQYF.

The rearrangement joins TRBV11-2 to TRBJ1-2, with D unclear. V was shortened by 1 base and J by 4 bases, with 13 bases between the two germline ends. Germline CDR1 SGHAT, CDR2 FQNNGV. There are 15 residues in the CDR3. CDR3: CASSLGATFSYGYTF. In DNA form, the CDR3 reads TGTGCCAGCAGCTTAGGGGCTACGTTCAGCTATGGCTACACCTTC. The complete variable domain, with remaining parts taken from reference TRBV11-2 and TRBJ1-2, reads EAGVAQSPRYKIIEKRQSVAFWCNPISGHATLYWYQQILGQGPKLLIQFQNNGVVDDSQLPKDRFSAERLKGVDSTLKIQPAKLEDSAVYLCASSLGATFSYGYTFGSGTRLTVV.

The CDR3 region has the DNA TGTGCCAGCAGTGTTAAAGAGACCCAGTACTTC. Amino acids: CASSVKETQYF. The chain has TRBV28 and TRBJ2-5; D unclear. There are 11 residues in the CDR3. Germline V gene lookup returns CDR1 MDHEN and CDR2 SYDVKM. Trimming stripped 5 bases from V and 3 bases from J, with 4 bases between.

The CDR3 loop reads CAISEGTDTQYF. The CDR3 nucleotides read TGTGCCATCAGTGAGGGCACAGATACGCAGTATTTT. This rearrangement joins TRBV10-3 to TRBJ2-3; D is ambiguous. The V end was cut by 2 bases, the J end by 1 base, with 1 base between. Germline CDR1 ENHRY, CDR2 SYGVKD. The CDR3 spans 12 residues.

J is TRBJ2-5 and V is TRBV5-1; unclear D gene. V was shortened by 5 bases and J by 3 bases, with 11 bases between the two germline ends. CDR3 length: 13 amino acids. Per the germline V gene, CDR1 is SGHRS and CDR2 is YFSETQ. CDR3 region: CASSRDNKETQYF. The CDR3 region has the DNA TGCGCCAGCAGTCGTGACAATAAAGAGACCCAGTACTTC.

The chain is built from TRBV5-1 and TRBJ2-1, with 11 bases that match TRBD1. Germline V CDR1 and CDR2: SGHRS, YFSETQ. With V trimmed by 4 bases and J by 8 bases, 8 bases remained unmatched. This CDR3 is built from 15 residues. The CDR3 DNA sequence: TGCGCCAGCAGCCAGGACAGGGGGCGGAACGATGAGCAGTTCTTC. This gives the protein CASSQDRGRNDEQFF.

The genes are TRBV7-8 and TRBJ2-5; D unclear. The V gene's germline CDR1 is SGHVS and CDR2 FQNEAQ. Between the trimmed V and J ends, which lost 8 bases and 7 bases, there was a span of 17 bases. The CDR3 extends over 13 amino acids. Here the CDR3 reads CASLLMERGTQYF. For the CDR3, the DNA is TGTGCCAGCTTATTAATGGAGCGAGGGACCCAGTACTTC.

V and J are TRBV5-5 and TRBJ1-5, with D perhaps TRBD1 (5 bases). This CDR3 is built from 15 residues. The V gene lost 0 bases and the J gene lost 0 bases, with 7 bases spanning the gap. CDR1 and CDR2 from the germline V gene are SGHKS and YYEKEE (reference sequence). The chain's CDR3 is CASSLVTGSNQPQHF. For the CDR3, the DNA is TGTGCCAGCAGCTTGGTTACAGGTAGCAATCAGCCCCAGCATTTT.

The gene calls are TRBV7-9 and TRBJ1-2; TRBD1 might be the D (5 bases). The CDR3 runs 14 residues. V dropped 4 bases and J dropped 14 bases, with 23 bases sitting between them. Germline V gene data show CDR1 as SEHNR and CDR2 as FQNEAQ (reference sequence). CDR3 in amino acids: CASSSFPQRRGQTF. The CDR3 DNA is TGTGCCAGCAGCTCTTTTCCACAGAGGAGGGGCCAGACCTTC.

The chain has TRBV9 and TRBJ2-1; D unclear. V was cut by 3 bases and J by 5 bases, with 6 bases left in between. The CDR3 is 12 residues long. CDR1 and CDR2 from the germline V gene are SGDLS and YYNGEE. In DNA, the CDR3 is TGTGCCAGCAGCGACCGACACAATGAGCAGTTCTTC. This translates into CASSDRHNEQFF.

The CDR3 DNA reads as TGTGCCAGCAGCTTAGCGAGGGGGCAAACTCAAGAGACCCAGTACTTC. Amino acid sequence: CASSLARGQTQETQYF. The chain uses TRBV7-7 and TRBJ2-5, with TRBD1 matching over 7 bases. Germline V gene lookup returns CDR1 SSHAT and CDR2 FNYEAQ (reference sequence). The CDR3 totals 16 residues. The J segment lost 2 bases and the V segment lost 0 bases, leaving 6 bases of the junction unmatched.

This chain links TRBV6-1 with TRBJ2-3; D perhaps matches TRBD2 (6 bases). Germline assignment: CDR1 MNHNS and CDR2 SASEGT. This CDR3 has 13 residues. Trimming took 4 bases from V and 6 from J, leaving 11 bases between them. The CDR3 loop is CASSVGTWDTQYF. The CDR3 region has the DNA TGTGCCAGCAGTGTTGGGACTTGGGATACGCAGTATTTT.